The 15 T cell receptor beta chains in this list originate from one sample, sequenced in a study of long-term antiretroviral therapy in people with HIV. immunoSEQ v3.0 was run at survey level. The repertoire was sequenced with immunoSEQ multiplex PCR; TCRdb's copy has only in-frame clones and lacks some. The sample carries about 12,000 clones, roughly 77% recorded once. The sample was unsorted PBMCs, taken roughly 3.4 years before starting antiretroviral therapy. The receptor set was obtained from a man in his forties with HIV.

This sequence joins TRBV27 and TRBJ2-5; D is ambiguous. Trimming removed 5 bases from V and 0 bases from J, with 10 bases in between. The length of the CDR3 is 14 residues. The germline V gene encodes CDR1 MNHEY and CDR2 SMNVEV (reference sequence). The CDR3 loop reads CASSPHPYQETQYF. CDR3 DNA: TGTGCCAGCAGTCCACACCCGTACCAAGAGACCCAGTACTTC.

DNA of the CDR3: TGTGCCAGCAGTCAAGACAAGCGCGATCAGCCCCAGCATTTT. Amino acid sequence: CASSQDKRDQPQHF. The chain has TRBV6-6 and TRBJ1-5; D unresolved. This CDR3 region has 14 residues. Trimming left V 5 bases short and J 5 bases short, with 13 bases between. CDR1 and CDR2 (germline): MNHNY, SVGAGI (reference sequence).

The count of this clone is one. The chain combines TRBV6-5 with TRBJ1-1; 7 nucleotides line up with TRBD1. The germline gives CDR1 MNHEY, CDR2 SVGAGI. With V trimmed by 6 bases and J by 9 bases, 13 bases remained unmatched. CDR3 length equals 14 residues. The CDR3 coding sequence is TGTGCCAGCAGCTACAGACAGGGATTTCTCAAAGCTTTCTTT. Encoded protein: CASSYRQGFLKAFF.

To note about this clone: Germline is not matched at one junction end, which may reflect a read error. The CDR3 loop is CASSPGTGSSKGPQFF. The CDR3 nucleotides are TGTGCTAGCAGCCCGGGGACAGGGTCAAGTAAGGGTCCACAGTTCTTC. The chain carries TRBV7-7 and TRBJ2-1; 9 bases are shared with TRBD1. This CDR3 is built from 16 residues. Germline assignment: CDR1 SSHAT and CDR2 FNYEAQ (reference sequence).

This chain joins TRBV7-2 and TRBJ2-7; D might be TRBD1 (6 bases). CDR1 is SGHTA, CDR2 FQGNSA, per germline. This CDR3 spans 15 amino acids. V lost 1 base to trimming and J lost 4 bases, with 14 bases between them. CDR3 nucleotides: TGTGCCAGCAGCTTAGAATTTGGCAGGGGATACGAGCAGTACTTC. The encoded protein is CASSLEFGRGYEQYF.

CDR3 protein: CASTDRSSGNTIYF. CDR3 nucleotide sequence: TGTGCCAGTACGGACCGAAGCTCTGGAAACACCATATATTTT. This chain joins TRBV19 and TRBJ1-3, with D hard to call. The CDR3 runs 14 residues. The V end was cut by 7 bases, the J end by 0 bases, with 10 bases between. Germline V lookup: CDR1 LNHDA, CDR2 SQIVND (reference sequence). The entire variable domain, with the rest obtained from reference TRBV19 and TRBJ1-3, is as follows: DGGITQSPKYLFRKEGQNVTLSCEQNLNHDAMYWYRQDPGQGLRLIYYSQIVNDFQKGDIAEGYSVSREKKESFPLTVTSAQKNPTAFYLCASTDRSSGNTIYFGEGSWLTVV.

The J gene is TRBJ2-1, the V gene TRBV6-5; 7 positions match TRBD1. The CDR3 runs to 15 residues. V dropped 5 bases and J dropped 8; count of bases not matched to a gene: 12. The germline V gene encodes CDR1 MNHEY and CDR2 SVGAGI. Here the CDR3 reads CASSRRDRPLHEQFF. CDR3 DNA sequence: TGTGCCAGCAGTCGACGGGACAGACCACTGCATGAGCAGTTCTTC.

The chain has TRBV5-1 and TRBJ2-7, with D tentatively TRBD1 or TRBD2 (5 bases each). The CDR3 has 15 residues. V gave up 0 bases and J gave up 10 bases, with 20 bases separating them. Germline loops: CDR1 SGHRS, CDR2 YFSETQ. This CDR3 reads CASSLVSGDRGRQYF. In DNA, the CDR3 is TGCGCCAGCAGCTTGGTTTCCGGGGATAGGGGTCGCCAGTACTTC.

The chain has TRBV5-5 and TRBJ1-2; D is ambiguous. Between the trimmed V and J ends, which lost 0 bases and 7 bases, there was a span of 10 bases. The CDR3 runs to 13 residues. Per germline, CDR1 SGHKS and CDR2 YYEKEE (reference sequence). CDR3 sequence (DNA): TGTGCCAGCAGCTTGGTCAGGTTTAGTGGCTACACCTTC. This gives the protein CASSLVRFSGYTF.

The rearrangement joins TRBV4-2 to TRBJ2-7; tentative D call: TRBD2 (6 bases). The CDR3 consists of 14 residues. V lost 3 bases and J 2 bases, leaving 11 bases between the germline ends. Germline V gene data show CDR1 as LGHNA and CDR2 as YNFKEQ. The CDR3 nucleotides are TGTGCCAGCAGCCAGGAGGGACGGGCCTACGAGCAGTACTTC. It encodes CASSQEGRAYEQYF.

This clone has a single count. CDR3 amino acids: CASSLVSRETQYF. CDR3 DNA: TGTGCCAGCAGCTTGGTGTCAAGGGAGACCCAGTACTTC. The chain carries TRBV11-3 and TRBJ2-5, with D unclear. The germline CDR1 and CDR2 sequences are SGHNT and YENEEA. The ends were cut back, 3 bases at V and 5 bases at J, with 10 bases in the middle. This CDR3 contains 13 residues.

The sample holds a few counts of this clone. The chain is built from TRBV19 and TRBJ1-5, with 7 bases lining up with TRBD1. The CDR3 extends over 12 amino acids. Germline V gene lookup returns CDR1 LNHDA and CDR2 SQIVND (reference sequence). Trimming took 10 bases from V and 4 from J; bases not matched to a gene: 4. CDR3 nucleotide sequence: TGTGCCACTAAGACAGGGAATCAGCCCCAGCATTTT. Its protein is CATKTGNQPQHF.

The chain links TRBV4-3 to TRBJ2-3; 12 nucleotides line up with TRBD2. The CDR3 extends over 16 amino acids. Germline V gives CDR1 LGHNA, CDR2 YSLEER. With 5 bases clipped from V and 0 bases from J, the junction kept 3 bases outside the gene matches. CDR3 nucleotide sequence: TGCGCCAGCAGCTACGGGACTAGCGGGAGCACAGATACGCAGTATTTT. Translated, it gives CASSYGTSGSTDTQYF.

The V gene is TRBV14, the J gene TRBJ2-1, with TRBD2 matching over 7 bases. Germline trimming cut 1 base from V and 7 bases from J; bases unmatched to any gene: 10. The CDR3 runs 16 residues. Per the germline V gene, CDR1 is SGHDN and CDR2 is FVKESK. The chain's CDR3 is CASSQVGEGWRNEQFF. CDR3 in DNA: TGTGCCAGCAGCCAAGTGGGGGAGGGGTGGAGGAATGAGCAGTTCTTC.

The chain links TRBV5-5 to TRBJ2-7, with no clear D. Germline lookup yields CDR1 SGHKS and CDR2 YYEKEE (reference sequence). Trimming cost V 0 bases and J 3 bases, with 10 bases left between them. This CDR3 is 14 amino acids long. The CDR3 DNA follows: TGTGCCAGCAGCTTGGGTGTTACAGACTACGAGCAGTACTTC. This encodes CASSLGVTDYEQYF.